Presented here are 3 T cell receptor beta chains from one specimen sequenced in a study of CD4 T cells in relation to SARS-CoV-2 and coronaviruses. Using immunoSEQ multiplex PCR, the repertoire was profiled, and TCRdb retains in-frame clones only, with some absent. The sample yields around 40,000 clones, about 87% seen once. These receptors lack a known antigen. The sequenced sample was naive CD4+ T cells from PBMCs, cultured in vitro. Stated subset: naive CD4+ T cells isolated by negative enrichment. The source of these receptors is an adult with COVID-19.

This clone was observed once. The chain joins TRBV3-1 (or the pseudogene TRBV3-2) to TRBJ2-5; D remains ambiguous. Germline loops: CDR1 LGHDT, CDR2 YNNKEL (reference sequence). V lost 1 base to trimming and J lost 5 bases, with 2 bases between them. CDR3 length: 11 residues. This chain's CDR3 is CASSQAETQYF. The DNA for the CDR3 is TGTGCCAGCAGCCAAGCCGAGACCCAGTACTTC.

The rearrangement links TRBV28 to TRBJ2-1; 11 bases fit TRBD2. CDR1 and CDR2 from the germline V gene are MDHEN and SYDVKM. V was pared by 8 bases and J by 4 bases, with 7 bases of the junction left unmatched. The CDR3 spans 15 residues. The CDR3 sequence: CASLPGLAVYNEQFF. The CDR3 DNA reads TGTGCCAGCCTCCCGGGACTAGCGGTTTACAATGAGCAGTTCTTC.

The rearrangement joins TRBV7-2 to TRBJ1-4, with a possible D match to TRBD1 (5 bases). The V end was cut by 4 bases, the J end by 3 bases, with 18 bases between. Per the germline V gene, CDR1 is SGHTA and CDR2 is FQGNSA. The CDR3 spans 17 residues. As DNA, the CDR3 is TGTGCCAGCAGCTCACCTTCCCGGGGCCGAGCTAATGAAAAACTGTTTTTT. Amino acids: CASSSPSRGRANEKLFF.